The present TCR beta chain was sequenced within a study of lung T cells in sarcoidosis with Löfgren's syndrome. Study-wide context: Analyses focused on Löfgren's syndrome patients. General study findings and limits: Sarcoidosis antigen recognition was only suggested, antigen unidentified. Shared TRAV12-1 and TRBV2 CDR3 motifs across Löfgren's syndrome patients reportedly suggested public CD4+ TCRs.

Via MiXCR, TCRdb re-called the reads, giving one row per CDR3 protein. The sample has 15,000 to 25,000 distinct CDR3 sequences; around 23% are singletons. This clonotype has a count of ten or more. Its cognate antigen is unknown. Between the trimmed V and J ends, which lost 2 bases and 4 bases, there was a span of 12 bases. Germline V gene sequence: CDR1 MDHEN, CDR2 SYDVKM. The CDR3 runs 16 residues. The source of this sequence is a human donor with sarcoidosis (Löfgren's syndrome or another form), or a control subject (not recorded which). The rearrangement links TRBV28 to TRBJ2-6; D perhaps matches TRBD1 (5 bases). The sequenced sample consisted of CD4+ T cells from bronchoalveolar lavage. The CDR3 region is CASSLTQVSGANVLTF. Here the CDR3 DNA reads TGTGCCAGCAGTTTAACACAGGTTTCGGGGGCCAACGTCCTGACTTTC.